This TCR beta chain was retrieved from a study of cytomegalovirus exposure and HLA in healthy donors. Study at large: Researchers previously reported finding fewer than 140 million unique TCR beta sequences from 150 million to 200 million T cells.

Primers: 60 Vbeta forward and 13 Jbeta reverse. The method was immunoSEQ multiplex PCR; TCRdb's version includes in-frame clones alone and lacks a portion of them. Here the sample spans fewer than 100,000 clones, over 75% being singletons. Note on this clone: Its antigen remains unidentified.

Study-wide results and caveats: Reportedly, HLA-A and HLA-B alleles of most subjects were accurately predicted from TCR beta.

The germline V gene has CDR1 SQVTM and CDR2 ANQGSEA. Trimming stripped 7 bases from V and 0 bases from J, with 13 bases between. This CDR3 is 13 amino acids long. The rearrangement links TRBV29-1 to TRBJ2-7, with D possibly being TRBD2 (5 bases). The sample consisted of PBMCs. This clonotype was obtained from a male donor in good health and CMV-seropositive. The CDR3 sequence is CSGRTWSSYEQYF. The CDR3 bases are TGCAGCGGTCGGACTTGGAGCTCCTACGAGCAGTACTTC.